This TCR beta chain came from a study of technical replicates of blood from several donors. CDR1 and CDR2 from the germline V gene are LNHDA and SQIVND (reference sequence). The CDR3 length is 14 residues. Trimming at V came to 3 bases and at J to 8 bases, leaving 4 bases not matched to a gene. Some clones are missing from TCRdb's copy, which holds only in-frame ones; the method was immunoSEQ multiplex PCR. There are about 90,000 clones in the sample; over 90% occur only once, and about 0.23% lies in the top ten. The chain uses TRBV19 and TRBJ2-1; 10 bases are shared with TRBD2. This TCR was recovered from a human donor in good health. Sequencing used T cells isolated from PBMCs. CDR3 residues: CASSMSGGAYEQFF. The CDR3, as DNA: TGTGCCAGTAGTATGAGCGGGGGGGCTTATGAGCAGTTCTTC.